The next 3 T cell receptor beta chains were all read from a single sample in a study of immune evolution from preneoplasia to lung adenocarcinoma (dated by TCRdb to about 2021). Libraries were prepared through the immunoSEQ multiplex PCR assay. Not all clones reach the TCRdb copy of this immuneACCESS table, which keeps in-frame sequences only. Checked studies attribute under half of the gap to unresolved V genes and leave the rest unexplained. The sample table records about 8,000 clones; 78% of these occur just once. The ten largest clones take up 7.4% of the sample. The sample comprised FFPE adjacent normal lung tissue. These receptor sequences come from a person between 70 and 80 years old with lung adenocarcinoma.

The chain employs TRBV4-1 and TRBJ2-2, with TRBD1 matching 10 bases. CDR1 and CDR2 from the germline V gene are MGHRA and YSYEKL. The CDR3 runs to 15 residues. V shed 4 bases, J shed 6 bases, and the junction held 5 bases outside the gene matches. The CDR3 nucleotides are TGCGCCAGCAGCCGGGGACAGGGGTCGGCCGGGGAGCTGTTTTTT. Residues: CASSRGQGSAGELFF.

V gene TRBV6-1 combines with J gene TRBJ2-7, with D maybe TRBD2 (7 bases). The length of the CDR3 is 13 residues. Germline V gene sequence: CDR1 MNHNS, CDR2 SASEGT. The V end lost 9 bases, the J end lost 3 bases, and 15 bases lay between the germline ends. CDR3 region: CASEGGANYEQYF. The CDR3 nucleotides are TGTGCCAGTGAAGGGGGGGCGAACTACGAGCAGTACTTC.

In this sample, this clone turned up a few times. The chain couples TRBV27 to TRBJ2-2; 10 bases line up with TRBD2. CDR1 and CDR2 from the germline V gene are MNHEY and SMNVEV (reference sequence). This CDR3 spans 14 amino acids. Losses at the gene ends were 10 bases for V and 6 bases for J; bases not matched to a gene: 8. This chain's CDR3 is CATHLAGVSGELFF. CDR3 bases: TGTGCCACCCACCTAGCGGGAGTTTCCGGGGAGCTGTTTTTT.